The 25 T cell receptor beta chains below come from one sample, sequenced in a study of human T cells and chemical hapten exposure. The sample's time point: patch test 1, 2 weeks after DPC sensitization. Treatment meaning: therapeutic diphenylcyclopropenone sensitization with weekly scalp DPC. TCRdb used MiXCR to reprocess the RACE reads, holding one entry per CDR3 protein. The data hold more than 65,000 distinct CDR3 sequences, with approximately 35% observed a single time. Material: whole blood, obtained in connection with sensitization to the hapten diphenylcyclopropenone (DPC). Receptors were obtained from a man in his forties with alopecia areata. Some clones in this sample may be carry-over from other donors' samples.

This chain connects TRBV6-6 to TRBJ1-1, with D unclear. V was shortened by 2 bases and J by 11 bases, with 9 bases between the two germline ends. CDR1 is MNHNY, CDR2 SVGAGI, per germline (reference sequence). The CDR3 is made up of 11 amino acids. CDR3 residues: CASSYHSLAFF. DNA of the CDR3: TGTGCCAGCAGTTACCACTCACTTGCTTTCTTT.

The chain uses TRBV3-1 and TRBJ2-1; 8 bases fit TRBD2. With 0 bases clipped from V and 3 bases from J, the junction kept 4 bases outside the gene matches. Germline CDR1 LGHDT, CDR2 YNNKEL (reference sequence). The length of the CDR3 is 16 residues. DNA of the CDR3: TGTGCCAGCAGCCAAGATCTGCTAGCGGGCTACAATGAGCAGTTCTTC. It encodes CASSQDLLAGYNEQFF.

A few counts support this clonotype. The rearrangement joins TRBV20-1 to TRBJ1-4; TRBD1 is a possible D gene (5 bases). The CDR3 spans 14 residues. Germline CDR1 DFQATT, CDR2 SNEGSKA (reference sequence). Trimming cost V 6 bases and J 5 bases, with 16 bases left between them. The CDR3 DNA sequence: TGCAGTGCCGGGAGGACAACTTCAAATGAAAAACTGTTTTTT. Its protein product is CSAGRTTSNEKLFF.

In its sample, this clonotype was seen a few times. The gene calls are TRBV7-6 and TRBJ1-3; D gene unclear. The ends were cut back, 5 bases at V and 0 bases at J, with 14 bases in the middle. This CDR3 has 16 amino acids. The germline V gene encodes CDR1 SGHVS and CDR2 FNYEAQ. In nucleotides, the CDR3 is TGTGCCAGCAGCGTGGACGGTAGCCCCTCTGGAAACACCATATATTTT. Amino acid sequence: CASSVDGSPSGNTIYF.

CDR3 loop: CASSGDSRSYNSPLHF. DNA of the CDR3: TGTGCCAGCAGTGGGGACTCCCGCTCCTATAATTCACCCCTCCACTTT. This rearrangement joins TRBV28 to TRBJ1-6; the D gene is possibly TRBD1 (5 bases). Trimming took off 5 bases at V and 0 bases at J, with 11 bases between the two ends. CDR3 length: 16 residues. Germline lookup yields CDR1 MDHEN and CDR2 SYDVKM. Using reference TRBV28 and TRBJ1-6 for the parts outside the CDR3, the full variable domain is DVKVTQSSRYLVKRTGEKVFLECVQDMDHENMFWYRQDPGLGLRLIYFSYDVKMKEKGDIPEGYSVSREKKERFSLILESASTNQTSMYLCASSGDSRSYNSPLHFGNGTRLTVT.

This sequence joins TRBV20-1 and TRBJ2-1; D remains unclear. Trimming removed 5 bases at V and 4 bases at J, with 15 bases between. The CDR3 is 14 residues long. Germline assignment: CDR1 DFQATT and CDR2 SNEGSKA (reference sequence). CDR3 DNA sequence: TGCAGTGCTCCGAACACTATTCCTTACAATGAGCAGTTCTTC. Translated, it gives CSAPNTIPYNEQFF.

The chain carries TRBV6-5 and TRBJ2-1; TRBD1 aligns across 8 bases. The CDR3 sequence is 15 residues long. V shed 6 bases, J shed 0 bases, and the junction held 4 bases outside the gene matches. Germline V gives CDR1 MNHEY, CDR2 SVGAGI. The DNA for the CDR3 is TGTGCCAGCAGCTTAGACAGGGGCTCCTACAATGAGCAGTTCTTC. Translation gives CASSLDRGSYNEQFF.

The CDR3 DNA is TGTGCCAGCAGCTCGGACAGGGAGTACTACGAGCAGTACTTC. As protein: CASSSDREYYEQYF. The chain combines TRBV5-4 with TRBJ2-7, with 8 bases matching TRBD1. Germline CDR1 reads SGHNT; CDR2 reads YYREEE (reference sequence). The trim removed 3 bases at V and 3 bases at J, leaving 5 bases unmatched. The CDR3 runs 14 residues.

This clonotype was observed a few times. V is TRBV9 and J is TRBJ2-7; 11 bases fit TRBD2. The CDR3 extends over 16 amino acids. The trim removed 3 bases at V and 3 bases at J, leaving 8 bases unmatched. Germline V gene lookup returns CDR1 SGDLS and CDR2 YYNGEE. The chain's CDR3 is CASSGRGGTSGYEQYF. The CDR3, as DNA: TGTGCCAGCAGCGGGCGCGGGGGGACTAGCGGCTACGAGCAGTACTTC.

The chain combines TRBV5-1 with TRBJ2-7; TRBD2 agrees at 7 bases. J was trimmed by 6 bases and V by 1 base; bases with no gene match: 7. Germline CDR1 is SGHRS and CDR2 is YFSETQ. The CDR3 sequence is 14 residues long. The CDR3 is CASSLRRESGEQYF. Here the CDR3 DNA reads TGCGCCAGCAGCTTGCGGCGGGAGAGCGGCGAGCAGTACTTC.

The chain links TRBV7-3 to TRBJ2-1; TRBD2 agrees at 12 bases. The length of the CDR3 is 15 residues. The V and J ends lost 5 bases and 5 bases, in that order; junction bases with no gene match: 4. CDR1 and CDR2 from the germline V gene are SGHTA and FQGTGA. The CDR3 reads CASSPRTSGNNEQFF. The CDR3 coding sequence is TGTGCCAGCAGCCCCCGGACTAGCGGGAACAATGAGCAGTTCTTC.

This clonotype has just a few counts. V is TRBV5-1 and J is TRBJ2-7; 10 bases match TRBD2. The trim removed 0 bases at V and 0 bases at J, leaving 6 bases unmatched. Germline CDR1 and CDR2: SGHRS and YFSETQ. The CDR3 covers 17 residues. The CDR3 sequence: CASSLGLAGLSSYEQYF. In DNA form, the CDR3 reads TGCGCCAGCAGCTTGGGACTAGCGGGCTTAAGCTCCTACGAGCAGTACTTC. The full variable domain, its missing parts supplied by reference TRBV5-1 and TRBJ2-7, is KAGVTQTPRYLIKTRGQQVTLSCSPISGHRSVSWYQQTPGQGLQFLFEYFSETQRNKGNFPGRFSGRQFSNSRSEMNVSTLELGDSALYLCASSLGLAGLSSYEQYFGPGTRLTVT.

This clonotype has ten or more counts. V usage is TRBV7-9 and J usage is TRBJ1-2; D might be TRBD1 (6 bases). Trimming pared 0 bases from V and 5 bases from J, leaving 10 bases between. Per germline, CDR1 SEHNR and CDR2 FQNEAQ (reference sequence). This CDR3 spans 14 amino acids. The CDR3, as DNA: TGTGCCAGCAGCTTAGCAGGCGGACAGTATGGCTACACCTTC. This encodes CASSLAGGQYGYTF.

The chain couples TRBV7-9 to TRBJ2-1; 14 positions agree with TRBD2. Unmatched junction bases numbered 9, after V lost 6 bases and J lost 8 bases. Per the germline V gene, CDR1 is SEHNR and CDR2 is FQNEAQ (reference sequence). The CDR3 consists of 16 residues. CDR3 residues: CASRLRTSGRLDEQFF. The DNA for the CDR3 is TGTGCCAGCAGACTAAGGACTAGCGGGAGGTTGGATGAGCAGTTCTTC. The full variable domain, in which reference TRBV7-9 and TRBJ2-1 provide the parts outside the CDR3, is DTGVSQNPRHKITKRGQNVTFRCDPISEHNRLYWYRQTLGQGPEFLTYFQNEAQLEKSRLLSDRFSAERPKGSFSTLEIQRTEQGDSAMYLCASRLRTSGRLDEQFFGPGTRLTVL.

This clonotype came up a few times. The CDR3 protein is CASSYDGSNQPQHF. The CDR3 DNA reads as TGTGCCAGCAGTTACGACGGAAGCAATCAGCCCCAGCATTTT. The chain joins TRBV28 to TRBJ1-5; no reliable D call. The CDR3 has 14 amino acids. Trimming took off 4 bases at V and 1 base at J, with 8 bases between the two ends. Germline CDR1 reads MDHEN; CDR2 reads SYDVKM.

The sample holds a few counts of this clonotype. The chain recombines TRBV20-1 with TRBJ2-7; D is possibly TRBD1 or TRBD2 (6 bases each). Looked up from germline, CDR1 is DFQATT and CDR2 is SNEGSKA (reference sequence). The CDR3 is made up of 15 amino acids. Trimming cost V 6 bases and J 0 bases, with 18 bases left between them. CDR3 region: CSALYGQRVSYEQYF. The DNA for the CDR3 is TGCAGTGCCCTATACGGACAGCGGGTCTCCTACGAGCAGTACTTC.

This clonotype was seen a handful of times. This chain joins TRBV20-1 and TRBJ1-5; TRBD1 is a possible D gene (5 bases). V lost 3 bases and J 4 bases, leaving 10 bases between the germline ends. This CDR3 spans 13 amino acids. The germline V gene has CDR1 DFQATT and CDR2 SNEGSKA (reference sequence). For the CDR3, the DNA is TGCAGTGCTAGGATCGGGGGAAATCAGCCCCAGCATTTT. Translated, it gives CSARIGGNQPQHF.

J is TRBJ2-4 and V is TRBV28, with D hard to call. V was shortened by 3 bases and J by 4 bases, with 7 bases between the two germline ends. The germline V gene encodes CDR1 MDHEN and CDR2 SYDVKM. This CDR3 spans 13 amino acids. The DNA for the CDR3 is TGTGCCAGCAGTTTGCCCGTGAAAAACATTCAGTACTTC. The encoded protein is CASSLPVKNIQYF.

The chain links TRBV5-5 to TRBJ2-3; D uncertain. The CDR3 consists of 12 residues. The V gene's germline CDR1 is SGHKS and CDR2 YYEKEE (reference sequence). V was clipped by 1 base and J by 6 bases, with 6 bases between them. CDR3 DNA sequence: TGTGCCAGCAGCTTGAGGCTGGATACGCAGTATTTT. Its translation is CASSLRLDTQYF.

This clonotype has just a few counts. V usage is TRBV28 and J usage is TRBJ2-6; 7 positions agree with TRBD1. After removal of 5 bases from V and 2 bases from J, the junction contained 3 bases not matched to a gene. Germline CDR1 MDHEN, CDR2 SYDVKM. This CDR3 comprises 15 residues. CDR3 protein: CASSTQGAGANVLTF. The CDR3 coding sequence is TGTGCCAGCAGTACCCAGGGGGCTGGGGCCAACGTCCTGACTTTC.

This clonotype was seen more than once but under ten times. The gene calls are TRBV12-3 or TRBV12-4 and TRBJ2-2, with D uncertain. The CDR3 runs 13 residues. Trimming stripped 5 bases from V and 2 bases from J, with 6 bases between. CDR3 protein: CASSPSNTGELFF. Here the CDR3 DNA reads TGTGCCAGCAGTCCGTCCAACACCGGGGAGCTGTTTTTT.

The V call is TRBV28, the J call TRBJ2-7; tentative D call: TRBD1 (6 bases). From germline, CDR1 is MDHEN and CDR2 SYDVKM. Trimming removed 8 bases from V and 1 base from J, with 15 bases in between. The CDR3 is 14 amino acids. CDR3 in amino acids: CASSPRDTSYEQYF. CDR3 DNA: TGTGCCAGCTCCCCCCGGGACACATCCTACGAGCAGTACTTC.

This clonotype was picked up a small number of times. CDR3 residues: CASSPGRGAVDGYTF. DNA of the CDR3: TGTGCCAGCAGCCCCGGGAGGGGGGCGGTGGATGGCTACACCTTC. This chain links TRBV7-8 with TRBJ1-2, with D possibly TRBD1 on 6 matching bases. Germline CDR1 and CDR2: SGHVS and FQNEAQ. V lost 5 bases to trimming and J lost 6 bases, with 19 bases between them. The CDR3 has 15 residues.

The chain uses TRBV28 and TRBJ1-1; the D gene is possibly TRBD1 (6 bases). The ends were cut back, 4 bases at V and 5 bases at J, with 11 bases in the middle. This CDR3 has 13 residues. Per the germline V gene, CDR1 is MDHEN and CDR2 is SYDVKM. CDR3 residues: CASSWGGLTEAFF. The DNA for the CDR3 is TGTGCCAGCAGTTGGGGGGGGCTGACTGAAGCTTTCTTT.

This clonotype has just a few counts. CDR3 sequence (DNA): TGCGCCAGCACCCCTAGCGGGGCGTCCTACGAGCAGTACTTC. Translation gives CASTPSGASYEQYF. The V and J genes are TRBV10-2 and TRBJ2-7; 9 bases are shared with TRBD2. Germline V lookup: CDR1 WSHSY, CDR2 SAAADI. This CDR3 has 14 residues. Trimming at V came to 7 bases and at J to 1 base, leaving 5 bases not matched to a gene.